This entry is about one TCR beta chain. Its antigen is not known. CDR3 size: 14 residues. Germline V gene lookup returns CDR1 SGDLS and CDR2 YYNGEE. V lost 0 bases and J 7 bases, leaving 8 bases between the germline ends. Here immunoSEQ multiplex PCR was the method, and the copy in TCRdb shows in-frame clones only, minus some. The table records 140,000 to 150,000 clones, approximately 91% of them present only once. This sample was taken from a study of T cell responses to AZD1222 COVID-19 vaccine. Findings and limits, study-wide: Spike-spanning, vaccine-associated CD4 TCRs were dominant at 160-218 and 743-854.

Specimen: peripheral blood, collected 28 days after the second dose of the MenACWY control vaccine. The rearrangement links TRBV9 to TRBJ1-6; D remains unclear. This sequence originates from an adult who received the MenACWY meningococcal vaccine as a control. The CDR3 sequence is CASSVERSNSPLHF. DNA for the CDR3: TGTGCCAGCAGCGTAGAAAGGTCAAATTCACCCCTCCACTTT.